These 23 T cell receptor beta chains came from one sample sequenced in a study of cytomegalovirus exposure and HLA in healthy donors (dated by TCRdb to the late 2010s). Library construction relied on the immunoSEQ multiplex PCR assay. The multiplex PCR relied on a mix of 60 forward primers for TCR Vbeta segments and 13 reverse primers for TCR Jbeta segments. This is the immuneACCESS table as TCRdb keeps it, with only in-frame sequences that have V and J called. A part of the clones is gone; compared with another copy, unresolved V genes explain less than half, and the rest is unexplained. The sample yields roughly 90,000 clones; 84% were counted once. The ten most abundant clones make up 2.1% of the sample. The sample consisted of PBMCs. The receptors here all came from a man between 18 and 35 years old in good health and CMV-seronegative.

The chain joins TRBV10-3 to TRBJ1-1; D not certain. V was clipped by 3 bases and J by 5 bases, with 13 bases between them. This CDR3 spans 14 amino acids. The germline V gene has CDR1 ENHRY and CDR2 SYGVKD. CDR3 residues: CAISDWTGRTEAFF. Written as DNA, the CDR3 is TGTGCCATCAGTGATTGGACGGGGAGGACTGAAGCTTTCTTT.

The rearrangement joins TRBV5-1 to TRBJ2-7; 14 nucleotides align to TRBD2. The germline CDR1 and CDR2 sequences are SGHRS and YFSETQ. The CDR3 loop spans 18 amino acids. J lost 1 base, V lost 0 bases, and 6 bases had no gene match. CDR3 in DNA: TGCGCCAGCAGCTTGGCCGGGGGACTAGCGGGAGTTTCCTACGAGCAGTACTTC. Translation gives CASSLAGGLAGVSYEQYF.

This chain joins TRBV6-5 and TRBJ1-1; D gene uncertain. Trimming stripped 7 bases from V and 6 bases from J, with 12 bases between. CDR1 and CDR2 (germline): MNHEY, SVGAGI. The CDR3 length is 12 residues. The CDR3 spells CASKTRHSEAFF. The CDR3, as DNA: TGTGCCAGCAAAACGAGACATTCTGAAGCTTTCTTT.

The rearrangement uses TRBV10-3 and TRBJ1-1; D is uncertain. Trimming removed 3 bases at V and 0 bases at J, with 5 bases between. This CDR3 contains 13 residues. Germline CDR1 reads ENHRY; CDR2 reads SYGVKD. The chain's CDR3 is CAISERLNTEAFF. The CDR3 nucleotides read TGTGCCATCAGTGAACGGTTGAACACTGAAGCTTTCTTT.

The chain uses TRBV10-3 and TRBJ2-3, with TRBD2 as a possible D gene (6 bases). Deletions cut 8 bases from V and 1 base from J, with 10 bases between. CDR1 and CDR2 from the germline V gene are ENHRY and SYGVKD. This CDR3 has 13 amino acids. The CDR3 nucleotides read TGTGCCATCTGGAGGGAGGGCACAGATACGCAGTATTTT. It yields the protein CAIWREGTDTQYF.

V and J are TRBV10-1 and TRBJ1-1; D gene uncertain. CDR1 and CDR2 from the germline V gene are WNHNN and SYGVQD (reference sequence). Between the trimmed V and J ends, which lost 4 bases and 4 bases, there was a span of 13 bases. CDR3 length equals 14 residues. The CDR3 sequence: CASSAIGRGTEAFF. The CDR3 coding sequence is TGCGCCAGCAGTGCCATCGGCCGGGGCACTGAAGCTTTCTTT.

A few counts support this clone. V gene TRBV29-1 combines with J gene TRBJ2-1; no firm D call. The CDR3 loop spans 14 amino acids. CDR1 is SQVTM, CDR2 ANQGSEA, per germline. The V and J ends lost 0 bases and 1 base respectively, with 7 bases between them. CDR3: CSVEDEASYNEQFF. CDR3 DNA: TGCAGCGTTGAAGACGAGGCATCCTACAATGAGCAGTTCTTC.

This chain connects TRBV30 to TRBJ1-2, with a possible D match to TRBD1 (5 bases). Trimming shortened V by 2 bases and J by 8 bases, and 9 bases separated the two germline ends. Germline V gene data show CDR1 as GTSNPN and CDR2 as SVGIG (reference sequence). The CDR3 covers 11 residues. The CDR3 DNA follows: TGTGCCTGGAGTAAAAGGGGCGGCTACACCTTC. Its protein product is CAWSKRGGYTF.

The genes are TRBV27 and TRBJ1-1; 8 bases agree with TRBD1. In germline, CDR1 is MNHEY, CDR2 SMNVEV (reference sequence). The CDR3 spans 13 residues. V shed 5 bases, J shed 2 bases, and the junction held 1 base outside the gene matches. CDR3 DNA sequence: TGTGCCAGCAGTGGACAGGGAAACACTGAAGCTTTCTTT. Its translation: CASSGQGNTEAFF.

V and J are TRBV4-3 and TRBJ2-7; 8 bases map to TRBD1. The CDR3 runs to 17 residues. V trimming: 1 base; J trimming: 0 bases; junction bases outside the gene matches: 8. Germline V gene lookup returns CDR1 LGHNA and CDR2 YSLEER. The CDR3 loop is CASSQAVGQDNSYEQYF. The CDR3 nucleotides read TGCGCCAGCAGCCAAGCGGTGGGACAGGATAACTCCTACGAGCAGTACTTC.

This chain links TRBV28 with TRBJ1-6; D might be TRBD1 (6 bases). This CDR3 is built from 15 residues. The V gene lost 6 bases and the J gene lost 10 bases, with 19 bases spanning the gap. Germline-derived CDR1 and CDR2 are MDHEN and SYDVKM. This CDR3 reads CASSKPGAGGSPLHF. In DNA, the CDR3 is TGTGCCAGCAGCAAACCGGGTGCTGGGGGCTCACCCCTCCACTTT. The variable domain in full, with the rest retrieved from reference TRBV28 and TRBJ1-6, is DVKVTQSSRYLVKRTGEKVFLECVQDMDHENMFWYRQDPGLGLRLIYFSYDVKMKEKGDIPEGYSVSREKKERFSLILESASTNQTSMYLCASSKPGAGGSPLHFGNGTRLTVT.

The chain carries TRBV11-3 and TRBJ2-3; 8 nucleotides match TRBD2. The V and J ends lost 1 base and 2 bases, in that order; junction bases with no gene match: 2. The CDR3 runs to 15 residues. The germline gives CDR1 SGHNT, CDR2 YENEEA. The CDR3, as DNA: TGTGCCAGCAGCTTAGCGGGAGGGAACACAGATACGCAGTATTTT. This sequence encodes CASSLAGGNTDTQYF.

Of note for this clone: At one boundary the junction diverges from the germline segment, which might be a read error. The rearrangement links TRBV6-1 to TRBJ1-1; perhaps TRBD1 as D (5 bases). Germline lookup yields CDR1 MNHNS and CDR2 SASEGT. The CDR3 contains 15 residues. The CDR3: CASSGPGLQLKLRIF. The DNA for the CDR3 is TGTGCCAGCAGTGGTCCGGGACTCCAACTGAAGCTTAGGATCTTT.

V gene TRBV25-1 combines with J gene TRBJ2-7; 7 bases are a match to TRBD2. From germline, CDR1 is MGHDK and CDR2 SYGVNS. Unmatched junction bases numbered 8, after V lost 5 bases and J lost 4 bases. The length of the CDR3 is 14 residues. CDR3 sequence reads: CASSSRTSPYEQYF. The CDR3 bases are TGTGCCAGCAGTTCTCGGACTAGTCCTTACGAGCAGTACTTC.

This sequence joins TRBV12-5 and TRBJ2-7; possibly TRBD2 for D (5 bases). Trimming shortened V by 5 bases and J by 7 bases, and 12 bases separated the two germline ends. CDR3 length equals 12 residues. Germline V gene sequence: CDR1 LGHNT, CDR2 FRNRAP. The chain's CDR3 is CASGNTPGEQYF. In nucleotides, the CDR3 is TGTGCTAGTGGTAACACTCCGGGGGAGCAGTACTTC. Drawing the rest from reference TRBV12-5 and TRBJ2-7, the complete variable domain is DARVTQTPRHKVTEMGQEVTMRCQPILGHNTVFWYRQTMMQGLELLAYFRNRAPLDDSGMPKDRFSAEMPDATLATLKIQPSEPRDSAVYFCASGNTPGEQYFGPGTRLTVT.

The chain is built from TRBV27 and TRBJ2-7; weak D call: TRBD1 (6 bases). Trimming stripped 5 bases from V and 3 bases from J, with 14 bases between. The CDR3 has 14 amino acids. From germline, CDR1 is MNHEY and CDR2 SMNVEV (reference sequence). CDR3 bases: TGTGCCAGCAGTCCCAACGACAGGATCTACGAGCAGTACTTC. Its translation: CASSPNDRIYEQYF.

This chain joins TRBV7-6 and TRBJ2-5; 11 positions match TRBD2. The V and J ends lost 5 bases and 5 bases, in that order; junction bases with no gene match: 10. This CDR3 contains 16 residues. Per germline, CDR1 SGHVS and CDR2 FNYEAQ. In DNA, the CDR3 is TGTGCCAGCAGCGTCACTAGCGGGAGTAATTCCGAGACCCAGTACTTC. Translating gives CASSVTSGSNSETQYF.

The chain has TRBV30 and TRBJ1-1, with no clear D. Trimming removed 7 bases at V and 4 bases at J, with 13 bases between. The CDR3 extends over 12 amino acids. Germline V CDR1 and CDR2: GTSNPN, SVGIG (reference sequence). The CDR3 bases are TGTGCCTTAGGGAGAGGAGGCACTGAAGCTTTCTTT. Its translation: CALGRGGTEAFF.

This clone has a single count. The V gene is TRBV5-1, the J gene TRBJ1-1, with 8 nucleotides matching TRBD1. The CDR3 spans 18 residues. CDR1 and CDR2 from the germline V gene are SGHRS and YFSETQ. The junction had 17 bases not matched to a gene; V was cut back by 5 bases and J by 2 bases. The CDR3 nucleotides are TGCGCCAGCAGTTCGAAACCCGGGACAGGCTATGTAAACACTGAAGCTTTCTTT. It encodes CASSSKPGTGYVNTEAFF. Full variable domain (missing parts from reference TRBV5-1 and TRBJ1-1): KAGVTQTPRYLIKTRGQQVTLSCSPISGHRSVSWYQQTPGQGLQFLFEYFSETQRNKGNFPGRFSGRQFSNSRSEMNVSTLELGDSALYLCASSSKPGTGYVNTEAFFGQGTRLTVV.

The CDR3 DNA reads TGTGCCTGGACCCGGGTGAACACTGAAGCTTTCTTT. Amino acids: CAWTRVNTEAFF. The rearrangement links TRBV30 to TRBJ1-1; D not certain. The CDR3 extends over 12 amino acids. Trimming took off 4 bases at V and 0 bases at J, with 6 bases between the two ends. Germline V gene sequence: CDR1 GTSNPN, CDR2 SVGIG (reference sequence).

The chain couples TRBV4-2 to TRBJ2-2, with 8 bases matching TRBD2. The CDR3 runs 17 residues. Germline loops: CDR1 LGHNA, CDR2 YNFKEQ. J lost 7 bases, V lost 1 base, and 11 bases had no gene match. The CDR3 here is CASSQGRIAGKGGELFF. The CDR3 coding sequence is TGTGCCAGCAGCCAAGGGCGGATAGCGGGAAAGGGCGGGGAGCTGTTTTTT.

This clone was detected once. The genes are TRBV5-1 and TRBJ2-3; 11 nucleotides line up with TRBD2. Germline V CDR1 and CDR2: SGHRS, YFSETQ. Trimming took 4 bases from V and 0 from J; bases not matched to a gene: 4. CDR3 length: 16 residues. The chain's CDR3 is CASSLVAGGSTDTQYF. CDR3 nucleotides: TGCGCCAGCAGCCTAGTAGCGGGAGGGAGCACAGATACGCAGTATTTT.

The genes are TRBV2 and TRBJ1-1; 7 bases fit TRBD1. The V and J ends lost 4 bases and 3 bases, in that order; junction bases with no gene match: 5. CDR1 and CDR2 from the germline V gene are SNHLY and FYNNEI. The CDR3 has 14 amino acids. The DNA of the CDR3 is TGTGCCAGCAGTGGAGGGCAGGGGGACACTGAAGCTTTCTTT. It translates to CASSGGQGDTEAFF.